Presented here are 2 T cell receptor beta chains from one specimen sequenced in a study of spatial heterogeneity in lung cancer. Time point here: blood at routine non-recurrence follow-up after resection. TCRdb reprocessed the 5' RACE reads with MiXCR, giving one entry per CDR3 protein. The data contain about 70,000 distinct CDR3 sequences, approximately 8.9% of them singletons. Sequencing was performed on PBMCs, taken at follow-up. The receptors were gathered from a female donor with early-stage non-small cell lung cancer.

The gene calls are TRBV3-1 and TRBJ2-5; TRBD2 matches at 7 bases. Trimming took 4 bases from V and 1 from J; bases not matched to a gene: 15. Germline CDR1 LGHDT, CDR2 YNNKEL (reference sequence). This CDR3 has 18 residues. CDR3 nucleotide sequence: TGTGCCAGCAGCCCTTTAAAGGGGCTAGCGGAAGCCCAAGAGACCCAGTACTTC. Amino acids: CASSPLKGLAEAQETQYF.

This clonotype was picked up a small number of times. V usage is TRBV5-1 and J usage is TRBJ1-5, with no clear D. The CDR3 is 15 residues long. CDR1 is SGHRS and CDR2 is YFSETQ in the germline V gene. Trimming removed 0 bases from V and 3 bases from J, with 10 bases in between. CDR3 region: CASSLGFAPNQPQHF. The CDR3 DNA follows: TGCGCCAGCAGCTTGGGTTTTGCCCCCAATCAGCCCCAGCATTTT. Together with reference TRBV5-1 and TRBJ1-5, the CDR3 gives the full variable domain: KAGVTQTPRYLIKTRGQQVTLSCSPISGHRSVSWYQQTPGQGLQFLFEYFSETQRNKGNFPGRFSGRQFSNSRSEMNVSTLELGDSALYLCASSLGFAPNQPQHFGDGTRLSIL.